The clone carrying this T cell receptor (beta chain) was found a few times. No antigen is known for it. The germline gives CDR1 MNHNS, CDR2 SASEGT. The V end was cut by 6 bases, the J end by 0 bases, with 9 bases between. The CDR3 runs to 14 residues. This entry is derived from a study of cytomegalovirus exposure and HLA in healthy donors. Study results and limitations: An analysis was carried out later, and it reportedly showed fewer N-insertions in an Asian-associated ancestry cluster than the approximately 610-donor mean. The study found most TCR sequences rare, yet found some public TCRs in many donors. The classifier was said to identify cytomegalovirus status with high specificity and sensitivity.

This PCR relied on a set of 60 Vbeta primers and 13 Jbeta primers. This table comes from immunoSEQ multiplex PCR, and its TCRdb copy is limited to in-frame clones, with some not included. The table has some 180,000 clones, around three quarters seen once. The specimen sequenced was PBMCs. This chain links TRBV6-1 with TRBJ1-5; no definite D call. The sequence came from a woman aged 25 to 39 in good health and CMV-seronegative. CDR3 DNA sequence: TGTGCCAGCAGGAGGGAGATTAGCAATCAGCCCCAGCATTTT. This sequence encodes CASRREISNQPQHF.